A single sample is the source of the 13 T cell receptor beta chains below, sequenced in a study of CD8 T cells in ankylosing spondylitis. TCRdb redid the calling of the 5' RACE reads with MiXCR, one entry per CDR3 protein. The table has 150,000 or so distinct CDR3 sequences, just over 9.5% seen once. The sample comprised blood, either unsorted or a sorted T cell fraction (not recorded which). These receptors came from a female donor with ankylosing spondylitis or in good health (not recorded which).

At least ten counts were recorded for this clonotype. The chain joins TRBV7-9 to TRBJ2-2; D is uncertain. V was shortened by 1 base and J by 5 bases, with 8 bases between the two germline ends. CDR3 length: 14 residues. Germline CDR1 is SEHNR and CDR2 is FQNEAQ (reference sequence). CDR3 nucleotides: TGTGCCAGCAGCTTAGAACCTACTACCGGGGAGCTGTTTTTT. This gives the protein CASSLEPTTGELFF.

Ten or more counts support this clonotype. V and J are TRBV12-3 or TRBV12-4 and TRBJ1-2; perhaps TRBD1 as D (5 bases). The CDR3 is 14 amino acids. V was pared by 3 bases and J by 6 bases, with 14 bases between. DNA for the CDR3: TGTGCCAGCAGTTTCCCGCCGGGGGGGGATGGCTACACCTTC. Protein product: CASSFPPGGDGYTF.

The genes are TRBV27 and TRBJ1-5; D gene unclear. Germline CDR1 reads MNHEY; CDR2 reads SMNVEV (reference sequence). The CDR3 has 14 residues. V gave up 2 bases and J gave up 2 bases, with 7 bases separating them. CDR3 in DNA: TGTGCCAGCAGTTTAGGGTGGGGCAATCAGCCCCAGCATTTT. This sequence encodes CASSLGWGNQPQHF.

The chain couples TRBV14 to TRBJ1-1, with D unclear. The CDR3 is 14 amino acids. Per the germline V gene, CDR1 is SGHDN and CDR2 is FVKESK. Trimming cost V 0 bases and J 1 base, with 6 bases left between them. Here the CDR3 reads CASSQEGWNTEAFF. For the CDR3, the DNA is TGTGCCAGCAGCCAAGAAGGTTGGAACACTGAAGCTTTCTTT.

This clonotype was seen many times. CDR3 region: CASSLPRVEQFF. CDR3 nucleotide sequence: TGTGCCAGCAGCTTACCGCGGGTTGAGCAGTTCTTC. The rearrangement joins TRBV7-9 to TRBJ2-1, with D perhaps matching TRBD2 (5 bases). Germline lookup yields CDR1 SEHNR and CDR2 FQNEAQ (reference sequence). The V and J ends lost 2 bases and 9 bases respectively, with 8 bases between them. The length of the CDR3 is 12 residues.

The V and J genes are TRBV5-6 and TRBJ2-7; D unresolved. The CDR3 is made up of 12 amino acids. V lost 4 bases and J lost 7, with 12 bases in between. Germline assignment: CDR1 SGHDT and CDR2 YYEEEE. Here the CDR3 reads CASSADPWEQYF. CDR3 bases: TGTGCCAGCAGCGCGGACCCTTGGGAGCAGTACTTC. Supplemented by reference TRBV5-6 and TRBJ2-7, the full variable domain reads DAGVTQSPTHLIKTRGQQVTLRCSPKSGHDTVSWYQQALGQGPQFIFQYYEEEERQRGNFPDRFSGHQFPNYSSELNVNALLLGDSALYLCASSADPWEQYFGPGTRLTVT.

V gene TRBV19 combines with J gene TRBJ2-3; 7 nucleotides align to TRBD1. The CDR3 has 15 residues. CDR1 is LNHDA, CDR2 SQIVND, per germline (reference sequence). The trim removed 1 base at V and 5 bases at J, leaving 6 bases unmatched. CDR3 sequence (DNA): TGTGCCAGTAGTATAGGGGACAGTGGGGGAGATACGCAGTATTTT. It encodes CASSIGDSGGDTQYF.

The chain is built from TRBV9 and TRBJ2-7; 8 bases are a match to TRBD1. V lost 5 bases, J lost 9 bases, and 10 bases stayed unmatched. Germline V CDR1 and CDR2: SGDLS, YYNGEE. The CDR3 covers 13 residues. CDR3 amino acids: CASSGGQANLQYF. CDR3 DNA sequence: TGTGCCAGCAGTGGGGGACAGGCAAATTTGCAGTACTTC.

This chain joins TRBV28 and TRBJ2-2; D is perhaps TRBD2 (5 bases). Per the germline V gene, CDR1 is MDHEN and CDR2 is SYDVKM. V was cut by 8 bases and J by 0 bases, with 10 bases left in between. There are 14 residues in the CDR3. CDR3 nucleotides: TGTGCCAGCTCAGAGGGAGCGAACACCGGGGAGCTGTTTTTT. This codes for CASSEGANTGELFF.

This clonotype was counted many times. V usage is TRBV5-1 and J usage is TRBJ2-7; D ambiguous. V lost 4 bases and J lost 1, with 3 bases in between. The germline CDR1 and CDR2 sequences are SGHRS and YFSETQ. CDR3 length: 11 amino acids. This CDR3 reads CASSASYEQYF. The CDR3, as DNA: TGCGCCAGCAGCGCTTCCTACGAGCAGTACTTC.

The rearrangement joins TRBV20-1 to TRBJ2-2; a weak D match, TRBD1 (5 bases). With 3 bases removed from V and 2 bases from J, the gap between germline ends came to 13 bases. Germline CDR1 reads DFQATT; CDR2 reads SNEGSKA (reference sequence). This CDR3 has 15 amino acids. The CDR3 reads CSARTERTNTGELFF. CDR3 nucleotide sequence: TGCAGTGCTAGGACAGAGCGTACTAACACCGGGGAGCTGTTTTTT.

V and J are TRBV19 and TRBJ1-1, with D hard to call. This CDR3 contains 13 residues. Germline V lookup: CDR1 LNHDA, CDR2 SQIVND (reference sequence). Trimming cost V 9 bases and J 5 bases, with 16 bases left between them. CDR3 in DNA: TGTGCCAGAAAAGGAGGTGGGTTAACTGAAGCTTTCTTT. Its protein is CARKGGGLTEAFF.

In its sample, this clonotype was seen many times. The CDR3 DNA reads as TGTGCCAGCAGTTTTTCGACCGCAAACACTGAAGCTTTCTTT. Its protein is CASSFSTANTEAFF. V and J are TRBV6-5 and TRBJ1-1; D call uncertain. V lost 4 bases, J lost 2 bases, and 11 bases lay in between. This CDR3 spans 14 amino acids. The germline CDR1 and CDR2 sequences are MNHEY and SVGAGI.